A selection of T cell receptor beta chains follows, all from one sample in a study of technical replicates of blood from a handful of donors. TCRdb keeps only in-frame clones here, not all; method: immunoSEQ multiplex PCR. The sample yields 65,000 to 90,000 clones, under 99% seen once. The specimen sequenced was T cells isolated from PBMCs. Every receptor here comes from a human donor in good health. Both conserved end residues are part of each CDR3. Each record gives: CDR3 DNA, CDR3 protein, D gene, V gene, J gene. A D gene is named only where the DNA matches it firmly.

TGTGCCAGTAGTACCCCCGGGACATACGCCTCTGGGGACACTGAAGCTTTCTTT	CASSTPGTYASGDTEAFF	-	TRBV19	TRBJ1-1
TGCGCCAGCAGCTTGGCCTCGGGGGCAACTAATGAAAAACTGTTTTTT	CASSLASGATNEKLFF	-	TRBV5-1	TRBJ1-4
TGTGCCAGCAGTGGGGGCGGGAACAGACAAGAGACCCAGTACTTC	CASSGGGNRQETQYF	-	TRBV2	TRBJ2-5
TGTGCCAGCAGCTTAGCGGGACAGGCCTACGAGCAGTACTTC	CASSLAGQAYEQYF	TRBD1	TRBV11-3	TRBJ2-7
TGTGCCAGCAGAGACAGGGGGCTCTACCAAGAGACCCAGTACTTC	CASRDRGLYQETQYF	TRBD1	TRBV27	TRBJ2-5
TGCAGCGTTGGACAGGGCAAAAACATTCAGTACTTC	CSVGQGKNIQYF	TRBD1	TRBV29-1	TRBJ2-4
TGTGCCAGCAGCTTAGTTGAGCGGGAGTTCACAGATACGCAGTATTTT	CASSLVEREFTDTQYF	TRBD2	TRBV13	TRBJ2-3
TGTGCCAGCAGCCAATGGCAGCAGCCCCAGCATTTT	CASSQWQQPQHF	-	TRBV5-5	TRBJ1-5
TGTGCCAGCAATCGGGACAGGGCCACAGATACGCAGTATTTT	CASNRDRATDTQYF	TRBD1	TRBV28	TRBJ2-3
TGTGCCAGCAGCCAAGAGACAGGGATGCTTTCTGAGCAGTACTTC	CASSQETGMLSEQYF	TRBD1	TRBV4-2	TRBJ2-7
TGTGCCAGCAGCCAAGAATTTCTCCCCCCTGGCTACACCTTC	CASSQEFLPPGYTF	-	TRBV4-2	TRBJ1-2
TGTGCCAGCAGCTTAGGGACAGGGGATCAGCCCCAGCATTTT	CASSLGTGDQPQHF	TRBD1	TRBV5-6	TRBJ1-5
TGTGCCAGCAGTTCGGACAGCCGAAGGAATCAGCCCCAGCATTTT	CASSSDSRRNQPQHF	-	TRBV28	TRBJ1-5
TGCGCCAGCAGCCGACTTACAGGGACCGGAGACACCATATATTTT	CASSRLTGTGDTIYF	-	TRBV4-3	TRBJ1-3
TGCAGCGTTGCCCAGTACACCGGGGAGCTGTTTTTT	CSVAQYTGELFF	-	TRBV29-1	TRBJ2-2
TGTGCCAGCAGCTTGGATACTCGGGAGACCAAGTTCTTC	CASSLDTRETKFF	-	TRBV5-6	TRBJ2-1
TGTGCCAGCTCTCAGGGGAATGAGCAGTTCTTC	CASSQGNEQFF	-	TRBV7-9	TRBJ2-1